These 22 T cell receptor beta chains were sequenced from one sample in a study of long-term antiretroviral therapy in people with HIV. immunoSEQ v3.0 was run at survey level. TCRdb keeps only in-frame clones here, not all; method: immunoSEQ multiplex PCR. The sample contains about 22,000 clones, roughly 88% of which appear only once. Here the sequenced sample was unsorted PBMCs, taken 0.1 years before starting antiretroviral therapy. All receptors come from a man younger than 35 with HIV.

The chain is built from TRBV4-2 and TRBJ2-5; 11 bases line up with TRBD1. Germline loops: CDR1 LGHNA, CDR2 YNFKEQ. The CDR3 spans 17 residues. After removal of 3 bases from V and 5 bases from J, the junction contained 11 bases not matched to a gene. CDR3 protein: CASSQSRDRGGVETQYF. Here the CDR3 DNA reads TGTGCCAGCAGCCAGTCCCGGGACAGGGGGGGGGTTGAGACCCAGTACTTC.

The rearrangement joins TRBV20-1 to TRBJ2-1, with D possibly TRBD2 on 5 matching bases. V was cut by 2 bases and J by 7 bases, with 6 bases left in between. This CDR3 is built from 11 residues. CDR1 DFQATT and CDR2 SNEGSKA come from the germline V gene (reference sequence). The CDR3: CSARRDNEQFF. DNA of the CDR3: TGCAGTGCTAGACGGGATAATGAGCAGTTCTTC.

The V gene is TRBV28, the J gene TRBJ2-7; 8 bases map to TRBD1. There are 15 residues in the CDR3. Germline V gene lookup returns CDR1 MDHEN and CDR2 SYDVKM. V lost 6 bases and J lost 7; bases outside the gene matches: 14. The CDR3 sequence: CASRPGGAELEEQYF. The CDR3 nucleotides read TGTGCCAGCAGGCCAGGGGGCGCGGAGTTGGAGGAGCAGTACTTC.

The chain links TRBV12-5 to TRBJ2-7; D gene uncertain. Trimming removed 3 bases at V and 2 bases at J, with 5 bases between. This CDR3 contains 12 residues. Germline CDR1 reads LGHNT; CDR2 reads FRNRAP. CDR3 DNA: TGTGCTAGTGGTTTAATGGCCTACGAGCAGTACTTC. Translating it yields CASGLMAYEQYF.

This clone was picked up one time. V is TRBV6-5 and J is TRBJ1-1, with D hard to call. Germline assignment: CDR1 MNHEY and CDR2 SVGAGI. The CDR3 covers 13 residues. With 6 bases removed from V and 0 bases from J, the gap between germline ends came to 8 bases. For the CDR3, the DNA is TGTGCCAGCAGCCTTCAGGTGAACACTGAAGCTTTCTTT. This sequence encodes CASSLQVNTEAFF.

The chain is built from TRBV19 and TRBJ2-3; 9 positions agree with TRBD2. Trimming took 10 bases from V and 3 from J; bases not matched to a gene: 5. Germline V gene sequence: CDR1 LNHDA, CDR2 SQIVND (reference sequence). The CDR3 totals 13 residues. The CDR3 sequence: CATQRGATDTQYF. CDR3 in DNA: TGTGCCACCCAGCGGGGGGCGACAGATACGCAGTATTTT.

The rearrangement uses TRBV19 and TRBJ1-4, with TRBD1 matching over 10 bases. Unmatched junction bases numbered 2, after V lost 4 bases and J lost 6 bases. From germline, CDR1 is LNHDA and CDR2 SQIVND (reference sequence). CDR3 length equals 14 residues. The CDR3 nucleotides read TGTGCCAGTAGTAGACAGGGGGCGGATGAAAAACTGTTTTTT. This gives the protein CASSRQGADEKLFF.

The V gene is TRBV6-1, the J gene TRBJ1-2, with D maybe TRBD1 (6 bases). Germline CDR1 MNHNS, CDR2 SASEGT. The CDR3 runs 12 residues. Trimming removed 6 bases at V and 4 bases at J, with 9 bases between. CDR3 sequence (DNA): TGTGCCAGCAGGTACAGGGCCTATGGCTACACCTTC. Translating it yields CASRYRAYGYTF.

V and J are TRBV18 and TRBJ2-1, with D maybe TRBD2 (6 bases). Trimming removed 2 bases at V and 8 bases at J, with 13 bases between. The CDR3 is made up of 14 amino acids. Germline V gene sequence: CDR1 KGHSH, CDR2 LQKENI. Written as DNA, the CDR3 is TGTGCCAGCTCACCAAGTAGCGGAGGGGATGAGCAGTTCTTC. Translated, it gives CASSPSSGGDEQFF.

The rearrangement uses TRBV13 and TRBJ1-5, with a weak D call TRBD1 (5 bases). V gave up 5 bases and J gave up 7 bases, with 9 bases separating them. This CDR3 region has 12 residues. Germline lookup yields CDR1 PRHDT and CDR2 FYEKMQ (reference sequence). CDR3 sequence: CASSRGGQPQHF. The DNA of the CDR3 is TGTGCCAGCAGCCGCGGGGGACAGCCCCAGCATTTT.

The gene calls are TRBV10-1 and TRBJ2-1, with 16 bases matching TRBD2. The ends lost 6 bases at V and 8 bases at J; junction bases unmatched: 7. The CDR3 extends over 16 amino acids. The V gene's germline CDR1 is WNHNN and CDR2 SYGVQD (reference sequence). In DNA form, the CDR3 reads TGCGCCAGCAGACCGGGACTAGCGGGAGGGCCAGATGAGCAGTTCTTC. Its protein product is CASRPGLAGGPDEQFF.

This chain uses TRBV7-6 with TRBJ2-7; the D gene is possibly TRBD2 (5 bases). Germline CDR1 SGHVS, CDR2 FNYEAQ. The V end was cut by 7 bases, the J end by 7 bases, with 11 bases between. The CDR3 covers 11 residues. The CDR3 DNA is TGTGCCAGCACTCTTTCGGGGGAGCAGTACTTC. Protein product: CASTLSGEQYF.

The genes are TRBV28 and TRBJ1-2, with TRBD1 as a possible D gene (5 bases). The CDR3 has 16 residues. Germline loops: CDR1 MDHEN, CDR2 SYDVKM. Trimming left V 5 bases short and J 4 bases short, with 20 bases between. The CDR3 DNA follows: TGTGCCAGCAGTCCCCTGGGCAGGGCACCGATCTATGGCTACACCTTC. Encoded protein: CASSPLGRAPIYGYTF.

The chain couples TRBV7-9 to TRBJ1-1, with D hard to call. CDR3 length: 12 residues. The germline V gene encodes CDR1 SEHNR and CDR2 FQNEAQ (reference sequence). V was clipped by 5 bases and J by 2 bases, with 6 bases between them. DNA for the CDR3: TGTGCCAGCAGCACCGGAAACACTGAAGCTTTCTTT. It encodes CASSTGNTEAFF. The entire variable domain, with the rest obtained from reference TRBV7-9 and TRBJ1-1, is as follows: DTGVSQNPRHKITKRGQNVTFRCDPISEHNRLYWYRQTLGQGPEFLTYFQNEAQLEKSRLLSDRFSAERPKGSFSTLEIQRTEQGDSAMYLCASSTGNTEAFFGQGTRLTVV.

Written as DNA, the CDR3 is TGTGCCAGCAGTTTTCTTCTTGGACAGGGATCCCACAATGAGCAGTTCTTC. Encoded protein: CASSFLLGQGSHNEQFF. This sequence joins TRBV28 and TRBJ2-1, with TRBD1 identical over 8 bases. V lost 3 bases, J lost 5 bases, and 12 bases stayed unmatched. Per the germline V gene, CDR1 is MDHEN and CDR2 is SYDVKM. This CDR3 contains 17 residues.

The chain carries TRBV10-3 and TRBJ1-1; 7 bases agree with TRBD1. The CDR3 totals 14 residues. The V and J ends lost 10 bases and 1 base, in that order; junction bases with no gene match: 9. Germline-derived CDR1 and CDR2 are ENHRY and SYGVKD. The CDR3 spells CATATGRTNTEAFF. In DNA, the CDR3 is TGTGCCACAGCGACAGGGCGGACGAACACTGAAGCTTTCTTT.

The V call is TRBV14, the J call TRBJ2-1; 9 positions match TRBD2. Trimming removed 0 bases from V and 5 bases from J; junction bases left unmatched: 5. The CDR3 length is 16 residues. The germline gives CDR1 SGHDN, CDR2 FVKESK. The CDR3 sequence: CASSQDWTSDHNEQFF. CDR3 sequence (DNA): TGTGCCAGCAGCCAAGATTGGACTAGCGACCACAATGAGCAGTTCTTC.

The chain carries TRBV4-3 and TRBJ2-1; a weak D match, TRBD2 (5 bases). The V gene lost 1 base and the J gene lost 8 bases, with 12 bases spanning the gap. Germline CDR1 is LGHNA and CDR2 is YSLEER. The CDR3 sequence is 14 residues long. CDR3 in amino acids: CASSQGLARDEQFF. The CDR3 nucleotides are TGCGCCAGCAGCCAAGGGTTAGCGAGAGATGAGCAGTTCTTC.

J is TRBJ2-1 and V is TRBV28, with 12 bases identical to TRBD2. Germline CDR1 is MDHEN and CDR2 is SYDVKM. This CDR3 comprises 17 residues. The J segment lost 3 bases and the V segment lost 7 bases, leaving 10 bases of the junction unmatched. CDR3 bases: TGTGCCAGCACGGGACAGACTAGCGGGAGACGCTACAATGAGCAGTTCTTC. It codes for CASTGQTSGRRYNEQFF.

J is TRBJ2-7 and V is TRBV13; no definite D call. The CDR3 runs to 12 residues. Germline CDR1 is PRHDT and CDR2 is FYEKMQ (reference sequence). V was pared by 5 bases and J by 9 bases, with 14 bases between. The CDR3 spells CASSLGRSWQYF. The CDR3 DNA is TGTGCCAGCAGCCTCGGACGTAGCTGGCAGTACTTC.

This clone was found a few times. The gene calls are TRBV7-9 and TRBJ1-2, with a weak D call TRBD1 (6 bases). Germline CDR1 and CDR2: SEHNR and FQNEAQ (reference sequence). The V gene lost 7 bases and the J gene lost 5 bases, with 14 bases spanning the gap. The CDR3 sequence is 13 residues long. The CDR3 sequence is CASNPGTSYGYTF. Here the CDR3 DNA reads TGTGCCAGCAACCCAGGGACAAGTTATGGCTACACCTTC. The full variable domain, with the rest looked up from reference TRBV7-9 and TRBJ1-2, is DTGVSQNPRHKITKRGQNVTFRCDPISEHNRLYWYRQTLGQGPEFLTYFQNEAQLEKSRLLSDRFSAERPKGSFSTLEIQRTEQGDSAMYLCASNPGTSYGYTFGSGTRLTVV.

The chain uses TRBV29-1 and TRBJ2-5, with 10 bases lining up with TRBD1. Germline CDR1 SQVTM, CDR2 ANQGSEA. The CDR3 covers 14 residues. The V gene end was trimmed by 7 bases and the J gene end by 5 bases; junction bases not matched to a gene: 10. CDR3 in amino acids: CSALGDRGRETQYF. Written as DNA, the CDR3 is TGCAGCGCCCTGGGGGACAGGGGACGGGAGACCCAGTACTTC.